The next 17 T cell receptor beta chains were all read from a single sample in a study of T cell repertoires in cytomegalovirus infection. TCRdb passed the reads through MiXCR, listing each CDR3 protein once. The repertoire holds roughly 760,000 distinct CDR3 sequences, with roughly a third as singletons. The sample consisted of PBMCs. These receptors were collected from a human donor in good health (CMV status not recorded). Some clones in this sample may be carry-over from other donors' samples.

This chain joins TRBV7-9 and TRBJ2-3; 7 nucleotides align to TRBD2. V gave up 5 bases and J gave up 6 bases; unmatched junction bases: 14. The CDR3 sequence is 16 residues long. CDR1 SEHNR and CDR2 FQNEAQ come from the germline V gene (reference sequence). Here the CDR3 reads CASSPRTSISADTQYF. Written as DNA, the CDR3 is TGTGCCAGCAGCCCCCGGACTAGTATCTCGGCGGATACGCAGTATTTT.

The V call is TRBV28, the J call TRBJ2-1, with 13 bases fitting TRBD2. Looked up from germline, CDR1 is MDHEN and CDR2 is SYDVKM. Trimming cost V 5 bases and J 6 bases; bases outside gene matches: 7. The CDR3 runs 16 residues. The CDR3 reads CASSTLGLAGANEQFF. The CDR3 DNA sequence: TGTGCCAGCAGTACCCTTGGACTAGCGGGAGCCAATGAGCAGTTCTTC.

The chain links TRBV28 to TRBJ1-5, with D perhaps matching TRBD1 (6 bases). V lost 3 bases and J 3 bases, leaving 9 bases between the germline ends. The CDR3 is 14 residues long. The germline gives CDR1 MDHEN, CDR2 SYDVKM. The chain's CDR3 is CASSFWTVNQPQHF. The CDR3 DNA reads as TGTGCCAGCAGTTTCTGGACAGTCAATCAGCCCCAGCATTTT.

The chain employs TRBV7-9 and TRBJ2-2; 8 nucleotides match TRBD1. Trimming cost V 8 bases and J 8 bases; bases outside gene matches: 13. Germline CDR1 SEHNR, CDR2 FQNEAQ (reference sequence). The CDR3 spans 15 residues. In DNA, the CDR3 is TGTGCCAGCTCCGGACAGGGCTACATCCGGGGGGAGCTGTTTTTT. This gives the protein CASSGQGYIRGELFF.

The rearrangement links TRBV10-2 to TRBJ1-6; 8 bases are a match to TRBD1. This CDR3 spans 15 amino acids. CDR1 and CDR2 from the germline V gene are WSHSY and SAAADI. The V gene end was trimmed by 6 bases and the J gene end by 4 bases; junction bases not matched to a gene: 5. CDR3 protein: CASSYRGLYNSPLHF. CDR3 nucleotide sequence: TGCGCCAGCAGCTACAGGGGGTTATATAATTCACCCCTCCACTTT.

The chain couples TRBV28 to TRBJ1-1, with D hard to call. V was shortened by 3 bases and J by 6 bases, with 23 bases between the two germline ends. The CDR3 is 17 residues long. Per the germline V gene, CDR1 is MDHEN and CDR2 is SYDVKM. The CDR3 is CASSLAPGTWQVPEAFF. CDR3 sequence (DNA): TGTGCCAGCAGTTTGGCCCCGGGTACATGGCAAGTACCTGAAGCTTTCTTT.

This clonotype was detected only a few times. This sequence joins TRBV7-2 and TRBJ2-1, with a weak D call TRBD1 (6 bases). The length of the CDR3 is 15 residues. Germline V CDR1 and CDR2: SGHTA, FQGNSA. Trimming cost V 6 bases and J 3 bases, with 15 bases left between them. The CDR3 DNA reads TGTGCCAGCAGTAACCGGGACAACTACTACAATGAGCAGTTCTTC. This gives the protein CASSNRDNYYNEQFF.

The chain uses TRBV30 and TRBJ2-1, with a possible D match to TRBD2 (6 bases). Germline loops: CDR1 GTSNPN, CDR2 SVGIG (reference sequence). V gave up 4 bases and J gave up 4 bases, with 8 bases separating them. The CDR3 is 12 amino acids. The CDR3: CAWTRGYNEQFF. CDR3 DNA sequence: TGTGCCTGGACCCGGGGGTACAATGAGCAGTTCTTC.

This clonotype was recorded at least ten times. This chain uses TRBV6-1 with TRBJ2-2; 10 positions agree with TRBD2. This CDR3 is built from 15 residues. From germline, CDR1 is MNHNS and CDR2 SASEGT. V lost 1 base to trimming and J lost 8 bases; unmatched junction nucleotides: 4. Here the CDR3 reads CASSEDASGSGELFF. In nucleotides, the CDR3 is TGTGCCAGCAGTGAAGATGCTAGCGGGAGTGGGGAGCTGTTTTTT.

This clonotype was counted only a few times. The chain is built from TRBV10-2 and TRBJ1-1; no clear D gene. This CDR3 region has 14 residues. CDR1 and CDR2 (germline): WSHSY, SAAADI. V was cut by 2 bases and J by 2 bases, with 9 bases left in between. CDR3 DNA sequence: TGCGCCAGCAGTGAGCTGGCGGGAAACACTGAAGCTTTCTTT. Encoded protein: CASSELAGNTEAFF.

The chain joins TRBV19 to TRBJ2-1, with D uncertain. This CDR3 is 16 amino acids long. CDR1 and CDR2 (germline): LNHDA, SQIVND (reference sequence). Trimming shortened V by 5 bases and J by 3 bases, and 17 bases separated the two germline ends. In nucleotides, the CDR3 is TGTGCCAGTAGTCTCCAAGGACGCGGCAACTACAATGAGCAGTTCTTC. Translation gives CASSLQGRGNYNEQFF.

This clonotype turned up a few times. The CDR3 nucleotides are TGTGCCAGTAGACAGGGGGTTTTGGGCTACAATGAGCAGTTCTTC. Amino acid sequence: CASRQGVLGYNEQFF. The chain employs TRBV19 and TRBJ2-1; 8 nucleotides agree with TRBD1. Germline CDR1 is LNHDA and CDR2 is SQIVND (reference sequence). There are 15 residues in the CDR3. The ends lost 6 bases at V and 3 bases at J; junction bases unmatched: 7.

Points on this clonotype: At one of its ends the junction is not consistent with the germline gene, which may arise from a read error. V gene TRBV7-7 combines with J gene TRBJ2-5, with D possibly being TRBD1 or TRBD2 (6 bases each). The germline V gene has CDR1 SSHAT and CDR2 FNYEAQ (reference sequence). The CDR3 extends over 14 amino acids. CDR3 loop: CASSVGGGRETQYF. CDR3 nucleotides: TGTGCTAGCAGCGTAGGAGGGGGGCGAGAGACCCAGTACTTC.

The gene calls are TRBV10-1 and TRBJ2-3, with D uncertain. CDR3 length: 15 amino acids. Germline CDR1 WNHNN, CDR2 SYGVQD (reference sequence). With 0 bases removed from V and 5 bases from J, the gap between germline ends came to 12 bases. The CDR3 nucleotides are TGCGCCAGCAGTGAGTCGAGCGCCCGGAGAGATACGCAGTATTTT. The encoded protein is CASSESSARRDTQYF.

This clonotype was counted between two and nine times. This sequence joins TRBV25-1 and TRBJ1-4, with a weak D call TRBD1 (6 bases). V lost 5 bases, J lost 8 bases, and 15 bases lay in between. The CDR3 is 14 amino acids. Looked up from germline, CDR1 is MGHDK and CDR2 is SYGVNS. The CDR3 is CASSQTGGWEKLFF. The CDR3 DNA reads as TGTGCCAGCAGTCAGACAGGAGGTTGGGAAAAACTGTTTTTT.

The genes are TRBV5-1 and TRBJ2-2, with 7 bases that match TRBD1. After removal of 3 bases from V and 7 bases from J, the junction contained 6 bases not matched to a gene. Germline V gene data show CDR1 as SGHRS and CDR2 as YFSETQ. CDR3 size: 14 residues. The CDR3 protein is CASSSTGNIGELFF. The CDR3 region has the DNA TGCGCCAGCAGCTCGACAGGGAATATCGGGGAGCTGTTTTTT.

This clonotype was observed a handful of times. The chain recombines TRBV7-8 with TRBJ2-1, with TRBD2 matching over 11 bases. J lost 0 bases, V lost 3 bases, and 10 bases had no gene match. CDR1 and CDR2 (germline): SGHVS, FQNEAQ. This CDR3 spans 19 amino acids. The CDR3 is CASSFPTSGVTSSYNEQFF. The DNA of the CDR3 is TGTGCCAGCAGCTTTCCGACTAGCGGGGTAACGAGCTCCTACAATGAGCAGTTCTTC.